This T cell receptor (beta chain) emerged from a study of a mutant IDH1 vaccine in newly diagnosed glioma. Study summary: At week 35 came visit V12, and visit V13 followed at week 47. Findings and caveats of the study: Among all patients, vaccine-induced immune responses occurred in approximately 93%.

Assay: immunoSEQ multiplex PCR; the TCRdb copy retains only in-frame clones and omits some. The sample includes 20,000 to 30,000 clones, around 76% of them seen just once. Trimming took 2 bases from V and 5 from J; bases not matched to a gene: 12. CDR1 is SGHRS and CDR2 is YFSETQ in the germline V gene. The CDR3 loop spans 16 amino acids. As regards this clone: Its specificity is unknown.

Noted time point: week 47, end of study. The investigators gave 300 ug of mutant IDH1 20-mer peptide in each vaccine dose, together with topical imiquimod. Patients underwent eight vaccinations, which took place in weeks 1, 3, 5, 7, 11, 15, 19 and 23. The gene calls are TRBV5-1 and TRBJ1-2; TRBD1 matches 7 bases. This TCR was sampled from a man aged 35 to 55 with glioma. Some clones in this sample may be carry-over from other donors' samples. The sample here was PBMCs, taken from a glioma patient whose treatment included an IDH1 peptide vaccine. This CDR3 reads CASSFARDSYPYGYTF. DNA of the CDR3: TGCGCCAGCAGCTTCGCGAGGGACAGTTATCCTTATGGCTACACCTTC.